This is a list of T cell receptor beta chains from one sample in a study of T cell repertoires in cytomegalovirus infection. Their recognized antigens are unknown. One entry per CDR3 protein, called by TCRdb with MiXCR from the reads. Among some 940,000 distinct CDR3 sequences listed, less than 40% were seen once. The input for sequencing was cultured CD8+ T cells from PBMCs, taken from culture after CMV antigen stimulation. All receptors come from a human donor in good health (CMV status not recorded). Some clones in this sample may be carry-over from other donors' samples. The CDR3 runs from the conserved cysteine through the conserved F or W. The D gene is left open where the match is weak. Part of the rows lack a size; the others show once, few, many or a class for expanded clones.

>TRBJ2-7|15|.|few|TRBV6-1
TGTGCCAGCAGTGTAACCGGGACCGGGACCTACGAGCAGTACTTC
CASSVTGTGTYEQYF
>TRBJ2-3|14|.|.|TRBV28
TGTGCCAGCAGTTTAACCTACACCACAGATACGCAGTATTTT
CASSLTYTTDTQYF
>TRBJ1-5|19|.|few|TRBV6-1
TGTGCCAGCAGTGAAAACATCGAAGAAAGAACAGAAGGGTGGTCTGCCCAGCATTTT
CASSENIEERTEGWSAQHF
>TRBJ2-6|16|TRBD1|many|TRBV7-9
TGTGCCAGCAGCCCACCAGGGGGCTCTGGGGCCAACGTCCTGACTTTC
CASSPPGGSGANVLTF
>TRBJ1-1|17|.|.|TRBV6-9
TGTGCCAGCAGTCGTCGGCGGGGACCCCCCTGGGACACTGAAGCTTTCTTT
CASSRRRGPPWDTEAFF
>TRBJ1-1|15|.|.|TRBV19
TGTGCCAGTAGTATGGCAGGGGTGGGGAACACTGAAGCTTTCTTT
CASSMAGVGNTEAFF
>TRBJ1-1|17|.|.|TRBV4-1
TGCGCCAGCAGCCATCTATTCCGACCGGACAGCAACACTGAAGCTTTCTTT
CASSHLFRPDSNTEAFF
>TRBJ2-5|16|.|many|TRBV7-2
TGTGCCAGCAGCGTTGCCGGGACCAGACGTATGCTGGGTCAGTACTTC
CASSVAGTRRMLGQYF
>TRBJ2-5|16|TRBD1|.|TRBV11-3
TGTGCCAGCAGCCCGACCGGGACAGGGGAACAAGAGACCCAGTACTTC
CASSPTGTGEQETQYF
>TRBJ1-5|16|TRBD1|many|TRBV7-2
TGTGCCAGCAGCTACCTGTGGGGACAGGATAATCAGCCCCAGCATTTT
CASSYLWGQDNQPQHF
>TRBJ1-5|15|TRBD1|few|TRBV7-6
TGTGCCAGCAGCTTAAGACAGGGTACGCGTCAGCCCCAGCATTTT
CASSLRQGTRQPQHF
>TRBJ1-5|13|.|.|TRBV6-1
TGTGCCAGCAGTTCGCAGGGAGATCAGCCCCAGCATTTT
CASSSQGDQPQHF
>TRBJ2-5|14|.|many|TRBV24-1
TGTGCCACCAGCGCCCCGGGGGTCCTAGAGACCCAGTACTTC
CATSAPGVLETQYF
>TRBJ1-6|13|.|few|TRBV4-3
TGCGCCAGCAGTTCCGAAGGGCACCTACCCCTCCACTTT
CASSSEGHLPLHF
>TRBJ2-1|15|TRBD2|.|TRBV7-6
TGTGCCAGCAGCTTGGGGGGACTATCCTTGGATGAGCAGTTCTTC
CASSLGGLSLDEQFF
>TRBJ2-7|16|TRBD1|once|TRBV9
TGTGCCAGCAGCACCTTCACAGGGGGCGCCTATCAAGAGCAGTACTTC
CASSTFTGGAYQEQYF
>TRBJ2-1|12|.|.|TRBV7-9
TGTGCCAGCAGCTGGGCCAGCAATGAGCAGTTCTTC
CASSWASNEQFF
>TRBJ2-5|15|TRBD1|.|TRBV7-3
TGTGCCAGCAGCTTAAGGACAGGGGTATCGGAGACCCAGTACTTC
CASSLRTGVSETQYF
>TRBJ2-3|17|.|few|TRBV4-1
TGCGCCAGCAGCCAAGTCGGCGGTTTGGGGCCAACAGATACGCAGTATTTT
CASSQVGGLGPTDTQYF
>TRBJ2-1|16|.|few|TRBV12-3/TRBV12-4
TGTGCCAGCAGTTCCACAGGGGTGGGGAGGTACAATGAGCAGTTCTTC
CASSSTGVGRYNEQFF
>TRBJ1-2|13|.|.|TRBV5-4
TGTGCCAGCACCTTGGAAGGGAACTATGGCTACACCTTC
CASTLEGNYGYTF
>TRBJ1-4|14|.|.|TRBV11-2
TGTGCCAGCAGCCAGACGGTGGGAAATGAAAAACTGTTTTTT
CASSQTVGNEKLFF
>TRBJ2-3|14|.|.|TRBV7-8
TGTGCCAGCAGCATTTACTCGTACACAGATACGCAGTATTTT
CASSIYSYTDTQYF
>TRBJ1-1|12|.|few|TRBV29-1
TGCAGCGTTGAAGATATTTGGTCTGAAGCTTTCTTT
CSVEDIWSEAFF
>TRBJ2-5|14|.|many|TRBV15
TGTGCCACCAGCAGAGGAGACAGTAAAGAGACCCAGTACTTC
CATSRGDSKETQYF
>TRBJ1-1|15|.|.|TRBV7-9
TGTGCCAGCAGCTTACTGCAGTCCCGGCACACTGAAGCTTTCTTT
CASSLLQSRHTEAFF
>TRBJ2-3|14|.|.|TRBV7-2
TGTGCCAACAGCTCGGACTTCACCACAGATACGCAGTATTTT
CANSSDFTTDTQYF
>TRBJ1-2|15|TRBD1|few|TRBV10-2
TGCGCCAGCAGTGAGGGGACAGGAAGGGGCTATGGCTACACCTTC
CASSEGTGRGYGYTF
>TRBJ1-5|15|.|few|TRBV27
TGTGCCAGCAGTTTATCCCCACGGGGGACGGAGCCCCAGCATTTT
CASSLSPRGTEPQHF
>TRBJ2-2|12|.|.|TRBV29-1
TGCAGCGTAACGGCGAACACCGGGGAGCTGTTTTTT
CSVTANTGELFF
>TRBJ2-1|16|.|few|TRBV12-3/TRBV12-4
TGTGCCAGCAGTTACATTGAGCTGACGCTATACAATGAGCAGTTCTTC
CASSYIELTLYNEQFF
>TRBJ1-2|14|.|few|TRBV29-1
TGCAGCGCTATAGACGGACTCCACGGCTATGGCTACACCTTC
CSAIDGLHGYGYTF
>TRBJ2-7|13|.|few|TRBV6-5
TGTGCCAGCTGCCGGGCCGGGGACTACGAGCAGTACTTC
CASCRAGDYEQYF
>TRBJ2-2|19|TRBD1|few|TRBV6-1
TGTGCCAGCAGTGAAAGGGACAGGGACTACCTGCCAAAGCCCGGGGAGCTGTTTTTT
CASSERDRDYLPKPGELFF
>TRBJ1-1|13|.|few|TRBV7-9
TGTGCCAGCAGCTTCGGTAGAACTGATAAGCTTTCTTTT
CASSFGRTDKLSF
>TRBJ2-5|15|TRBD1|.|TRBV19
TGTGCCAGTAGCCGAGAACAGGGGCGCACGGAGACCCAGTACTTC
CASSREQGRTETQYF
>TRBJ2-5|15|TRBD2|.|TRBV7-8
TGTGCCAGCAGCTTGAAGCGGGGGAAATGGGAGACCCAGTACTTC
CASSLKRGKWETQYF
>TRBJ1-1|15|.|.|TRBV5-1
TGCGCCAGCAGCCAAACGGGGCAGAAGAACACTGAAGCTTTCTTT
CASSQTGQKNTEAFF
>TRBJ2-5|14|TRBD2|few|TRBV7-8
TGTGCCAGCAGCTATACTAGCGGGGGGGAGACCCAGTACTTC
CASSYTSGGETQYF
>TRBJ2-2|15|TRBD1|.|TRBV2
TGTGCCAGCTTCGGACAGGGGACAAACACCGGGGAGCTGTTTTTT
CASFGQGTNTGELFF
>TRBJ1-6|15|.|.|TRBV19
TGTGCCAGTAGTATTTCGGTTTGGAGGGATTCACCCCTCCACTTT
CASSISVWRDSPLHF
>TRBJ1-1|15|.|few|TRBV27
TGTGCCAGCAGCCAGGGACCGACGCCGTCGACTGAAGCTTTCTTT
CASSQGPTPSTEAFF
>TRBJ1-1|13|.|.|TRBV6-4
TGTGCCAGCAGTGACAGGCCATGGACTGAAGCTTTCTTT
CASSDRPWTEAFF
>TRBJ2-7|15|.|.|TRBV5-6
TGTGCCAGCACCTTGGGCGCGTATTTCTCCTACGAGCAGTACTTC
CASTLGAYFSYEQYF
>TRBJ2-5|12|.|few|TRBV7-9
TGTGCCAGCAGCTTCCAAGAAGAGACCCAGTACTTC
CASSFQEETQYF
>TRBJ2-4|12|TRBD2|.|TRBV9
TGTGCCAGCAGTACGGGGGGGGACATTCAGTACTTC
CASSTGGDIQYF
>TRBJ2-1|11|.|few|TRBV7-6
TGTGCCAGCAGCGGGGGCGTCGAGCAGTTCTTC
CASSGGVEQFF
>TRBJ2-5|21|.|.|TRBV2
TGTGCCAGCAGTCATCCGGGGGGCCCCAGACCCAGGGGGAAAAATCAAGAGACCCAGTACTTC
CASSHPGGPRPRGKNQETQYF